These 3 T cell receptor beta chains came from one sample sequenced in a study of radiotherapy plus CTLA-4 blockade in lung cancer. TCRdb's copy holds only in-frame clones and misses some; the assay was immunoSEQ multiplex PCR. The sample holds 65,000 to 95,000 clones, around 90% seen once. The sample in question was peripheral blood, obtained from a patient treated with radiotherapy plus ipilimumab. The receptors derive from a human donor with non-small cell lung cancer who had stable disease on radiotherapy plus ipilimumab.

The V gene is TRBV5-5, the J gene TRBJ1-4; possibly TRBD1 for D (5 bases). This CDR3 spans 15 amino acids. Trimming took 0 bases from V and 10 from J, leaving 16 bases between them. Germline assignment: CDR1 SGHKS and CDR2 YYEKEE (reference sequence). CDR3 in DNA: TGTGCCAGCAGCTTGGATTGGGGCCCCAAGGGAAAACTGTTTTTT. Translated, it gives CASSLDWGPKGKLFF.

The chain employs TRBV18 and TRBJ2-6; D possibly corresponds to TRBD2 (6 bases). This CDR3 is built from 17 residues. Trimming stripped 3 bases from V and 2 bases from J, with 14 bases between. From germline, CDR1 is KGHSH and CDR2 LQKENI. The CDR3 is CASSPSRGGTGANVLTF. CDR3 nucleotide sequence: TGTGCCAGCTCACCTTCTCGAGGAGGGACTGGGGCCAACGTCCTGACTTTC.

The chain joins TRBV28 to TRBJ1-5, with 11 positions matching TRBD1. The CDR3 length is 15 residues. With V trimmed by 6 bases and J by 4 bases, 5 bases remained unmatched. Germline CDR1 is MDHEN and CDR2 is SYDVKM. The CDR3 spells CASRDGTGGNQPQHF. The CDR3 DNA reads as TGTGCCAGCAGAGATGGGACAGGGGGAAATCAGCCCCAGCATTTT.